The present T cell receptor (beta chain) was sequenced within a study of blood T cell repertoires in COVID-19. Study context: Acute-phase and convalescent COVID-19 samples originated in the United States, Italy and Spain.

This clone is deemed medium-sized (0.01 to 0.1%). The CDR3 covers 16 residues. Trimming pared 1 base from V and 1 base from J, leaving 11 bases between. Germline V lookup: CDR1 LGHNA, CDR2 YSLEER. Only in-frame clones appear in the TCRdb table, and some are missing; sequencing was by immunoSEQ multiplex PCR. The sample holds about 29,000 clones, about 80% seen once. V is TRBV4-3 and J is TRBJ1-3; tentatively, D is TRBD1 (6 bases). This sequence originates from an older woman with acute or convalescent COVID-19. Sample: peripheral blood. Here the CDR3 DNA reads TGCGCCAGCAGCCAAGGGGCCGGGACATCTGGAAACACCATATATTTT. Translation gives CASSQGAGTSGNTIYF.